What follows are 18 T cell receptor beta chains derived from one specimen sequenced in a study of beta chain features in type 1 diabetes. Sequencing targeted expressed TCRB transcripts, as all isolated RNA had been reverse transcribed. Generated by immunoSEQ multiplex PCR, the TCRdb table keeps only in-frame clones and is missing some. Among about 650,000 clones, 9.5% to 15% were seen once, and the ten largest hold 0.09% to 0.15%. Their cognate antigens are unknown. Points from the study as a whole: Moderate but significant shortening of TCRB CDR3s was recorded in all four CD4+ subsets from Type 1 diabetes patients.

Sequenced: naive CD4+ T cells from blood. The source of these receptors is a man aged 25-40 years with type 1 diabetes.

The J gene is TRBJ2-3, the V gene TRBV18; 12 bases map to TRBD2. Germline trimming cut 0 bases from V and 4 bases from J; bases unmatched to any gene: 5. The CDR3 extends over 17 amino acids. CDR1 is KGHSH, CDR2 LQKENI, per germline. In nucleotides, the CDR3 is TGTGCCAGCTCACCACCCCTAGCGGGGGGGCAAGCAGATACGCAGTATTTT. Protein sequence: CASSPPLAGGQADTQYF.

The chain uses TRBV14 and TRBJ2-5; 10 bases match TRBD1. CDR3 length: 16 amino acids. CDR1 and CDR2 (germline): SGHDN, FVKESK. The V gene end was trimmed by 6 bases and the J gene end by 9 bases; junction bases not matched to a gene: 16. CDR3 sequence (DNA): TGTGCCAGCAGGAATTCCGGGACAGGGGTTTCGGGGTCCCAGTACTTC. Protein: CASRNSGTGVSGSQYF.

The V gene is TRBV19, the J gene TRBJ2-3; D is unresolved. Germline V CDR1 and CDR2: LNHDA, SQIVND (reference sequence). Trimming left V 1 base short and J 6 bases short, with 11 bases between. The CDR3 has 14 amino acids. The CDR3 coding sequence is TGTGCCAGTAGTATAGGTGACACCAGGGATACGCAGTATTTT. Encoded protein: CASSIGDTRDTQYF.

CDR3 DNA: TGCGCCAGCAGCCAAGTCCAGGGGTCCTACGAGCAGTACTTC. This codes for CASSQVQGSYEQYF. This chain connects TRBV4-1 to TRBJ2-7, with D maybe TRBD1 (6 bases). The CDR3 totals 14 residues. Trimming pared 1 base from V and 1 base from J, leaving 8 bases between. CDR1 is MGHRA and CDR2 is YSYEKL in the germline V gene.

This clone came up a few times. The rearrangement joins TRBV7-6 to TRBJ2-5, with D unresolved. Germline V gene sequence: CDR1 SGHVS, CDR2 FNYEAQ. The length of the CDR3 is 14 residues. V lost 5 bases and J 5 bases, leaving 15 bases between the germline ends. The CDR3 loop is CASSLATTTETQYF. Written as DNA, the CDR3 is TGTGCCAGCAGCCTGGCAACAACGACGGAGACCCAGTACTTC.

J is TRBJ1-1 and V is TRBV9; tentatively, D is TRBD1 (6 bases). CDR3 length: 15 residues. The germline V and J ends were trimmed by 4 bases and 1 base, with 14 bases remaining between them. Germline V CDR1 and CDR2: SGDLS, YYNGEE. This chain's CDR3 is CASSTLGTRNTEAFF. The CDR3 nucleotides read TGTGCCAGCAGCACCCTGGGGACACGGAACACTGAAGCTTTCTTT.

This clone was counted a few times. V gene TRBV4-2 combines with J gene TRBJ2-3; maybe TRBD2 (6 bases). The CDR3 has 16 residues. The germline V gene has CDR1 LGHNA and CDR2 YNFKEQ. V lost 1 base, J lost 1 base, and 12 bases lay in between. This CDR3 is CASSQVRPSGTDTQYF. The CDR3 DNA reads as TGTGCCAGCAGCCAAGTGCGGCCTAGCGGCACAGATACGCAGTATTTT.

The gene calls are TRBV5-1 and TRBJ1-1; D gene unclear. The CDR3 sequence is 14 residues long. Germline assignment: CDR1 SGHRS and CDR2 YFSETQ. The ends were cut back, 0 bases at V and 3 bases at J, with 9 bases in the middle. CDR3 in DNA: TGCGCCAGCAGCTTGGGGCAGTCCGACACTGAAGCTTTCTTT. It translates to CASSLGQSDTEAFF.

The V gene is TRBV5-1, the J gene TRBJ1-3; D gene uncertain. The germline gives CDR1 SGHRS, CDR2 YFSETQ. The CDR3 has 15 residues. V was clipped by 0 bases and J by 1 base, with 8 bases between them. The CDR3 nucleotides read TGCGCCAGCAGCTTGGAGGCCAGATCTGGAAACACCATATATTTT. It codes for CASSLEARSGNTIYF.

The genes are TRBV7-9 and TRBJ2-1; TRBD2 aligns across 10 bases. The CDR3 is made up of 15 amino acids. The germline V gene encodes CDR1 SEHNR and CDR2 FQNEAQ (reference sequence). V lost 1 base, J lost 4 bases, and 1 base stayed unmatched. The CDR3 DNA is TGTGCCAGCAGCTTAGATAGCGGGGGGTACAATGAGCAGTTCTTC. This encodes CASSLDSGGYNEQFF.

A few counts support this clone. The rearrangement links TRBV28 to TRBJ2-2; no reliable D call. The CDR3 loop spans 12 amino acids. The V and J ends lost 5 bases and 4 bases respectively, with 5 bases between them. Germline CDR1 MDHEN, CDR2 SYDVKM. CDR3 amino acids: CASSPPTGELFF. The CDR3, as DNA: TGTGCCAGCAGTCCTCCCACCGGGGAGCTGTTTTTT.

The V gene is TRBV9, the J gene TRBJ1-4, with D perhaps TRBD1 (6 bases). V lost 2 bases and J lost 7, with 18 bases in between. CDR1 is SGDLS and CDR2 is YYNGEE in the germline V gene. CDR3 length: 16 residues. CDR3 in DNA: TGTGCCAGCAGCGTGGGGAGCAGGGGCCGTGTTGAAAAACTGTTTTTT. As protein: CASSVGSRGRVEKLFF.

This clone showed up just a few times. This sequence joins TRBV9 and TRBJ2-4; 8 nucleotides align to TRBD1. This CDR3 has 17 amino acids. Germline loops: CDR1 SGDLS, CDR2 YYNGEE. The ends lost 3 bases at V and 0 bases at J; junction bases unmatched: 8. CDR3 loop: CASSATGDELAKNIQYF. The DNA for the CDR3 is TGTGCCAGCAGCGCGACAGGGGACGAACTAGCCAAAAACATTCAGTACTTC.

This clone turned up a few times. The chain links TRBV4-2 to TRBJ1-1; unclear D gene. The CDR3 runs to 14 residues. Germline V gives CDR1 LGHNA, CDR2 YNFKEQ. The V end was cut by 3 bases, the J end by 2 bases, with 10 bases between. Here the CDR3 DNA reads TGTGCCAGCAGCCAGCAGGCAATAAACACTGAAGCTTTCTTT. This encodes CASSQQAINTEAFF.

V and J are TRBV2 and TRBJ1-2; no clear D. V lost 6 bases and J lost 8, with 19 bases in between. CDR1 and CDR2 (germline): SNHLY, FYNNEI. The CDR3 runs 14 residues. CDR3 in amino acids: CASSLRLNYGGYTF. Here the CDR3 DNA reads TGTGCCAGCAGCTTAAGACTGAACTATGGAGGCTACACCTTC.

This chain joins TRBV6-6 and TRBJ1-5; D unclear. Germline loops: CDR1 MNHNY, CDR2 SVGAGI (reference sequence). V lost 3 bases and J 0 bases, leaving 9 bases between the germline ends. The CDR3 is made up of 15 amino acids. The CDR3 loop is CASSYPGYSNQPQHF. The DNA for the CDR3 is TGTGCCAGCAGTTATCCAGGCTATAGCAATCAGCCCCAGCATTTT.

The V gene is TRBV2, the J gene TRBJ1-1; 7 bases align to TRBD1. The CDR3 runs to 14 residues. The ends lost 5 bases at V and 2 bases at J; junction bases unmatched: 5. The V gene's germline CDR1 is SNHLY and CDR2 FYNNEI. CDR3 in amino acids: CASSWTGSNTEAFF. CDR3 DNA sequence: TGTGCCAGCAGTTGGACAGGATCTAACACTGAAGCTTTCTTT.

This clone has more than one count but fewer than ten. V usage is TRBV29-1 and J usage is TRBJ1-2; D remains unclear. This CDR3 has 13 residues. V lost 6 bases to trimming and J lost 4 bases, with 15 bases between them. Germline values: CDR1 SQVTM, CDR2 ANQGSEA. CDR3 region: CSVDLNGSYGYTF. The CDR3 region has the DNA TGCAGCGTCGACCTTAACGGAAGCTATGGCTACACCTTC.